This T cell receptor (beta chain) was observed in a study of blood T cell repertoires in COVID-19 (dated by TCRdb to 2019 to 2021). In the study overall: Collaborator samples came from the United States, Italy and Spain and covered acute and convalescent phases of COVID-19. The prospective study material was composed of cDNA or gDNA derived from T cells, B-cell-depleted T cells, or PBMCs. The dataset comprised deeply sampled blood TCRbeta repertoires from subjects exposed to, actively infected with, or recovered from COVID-19. The repertoires were released in a freely available public database meant as a resource for research on the immune response to SARS-CoV-2. The samples were drawn from the first 160 participants of the ongoing ImmuneRACE study and from 950 to 1,500 subjects provided by 6 global collaborators. Nearly every sample came with metadata listing a de-identified subject ID, COVID-19 status, age in years and sex. HLA class I and class II types, where available, came from metadata supplied by the sample provider rather than from assay-based typing. Paper-wide results and their limitations: How much clinical and demographic metadata was included differed by source and by participant, and the metadata was provided uncurated.

The cysteine opens and the phenylalanine closes a CDR3 of 18 amino acids. Only the CDR3 portion is preserved as DNA: 54 bases, with reading frame beginning at the first base. Germline trimming: 1 base from V, 0 bases from J; junction bases outside gene matches: 5. For CDR1 and CDR2, the germline V gene lists SGHRS and YFSETQ. The immunoSEQ Assay, a bias-controlled multiplex PCR, was used to amplify TCRbeta CDR3 regions from genomic DNA. In the paper's pipeline: The number of nucleated cells in each sample was estimated from the amplification of reference gene primers within the assay. To quantify the absolute abundance of each unique TCRbeta CDR3 rearrangement, sequence reads were collapsed and filtered. For each sample, productive Simpson clonality was calculated as the square root of Simpson's diversity index across productive rearrangements. As stored in TCRdb, this immuneACCESS dataset retains in-frame rearrangements with V and J assigned. A fraction of the clones does not appear; measured against another copy, unresolved V genes explain less than half of the discrepancy, and the remainder lacks a known reason. V, J and clone size reflect that table, while D and trimming were determined from the DNA. The sample profile shows roughly 150,000 clones; over 75% of them were found once. The leading ten clones occupy approximately 11% of the sample.

Each collaborating institution followed its own protocols to collect whole blood in K2EDTA tubes. For TCRbeta analysis, collaborators shipped samples in one of three forms: frozen whole blood, isolated PBMCs, or DNA extracted from either of those sample types. Notes on this clone: Its antigen target is currently unknown. Qualities for individual bases were not recorded, and no much larger clone is one base off.

The chain uses TRBV5-1 and TRBJ1-4, and TRBD1 aligns with 11 junction nucleotides. This receptor was taken from a man in his sixties with active or convalescent COVID-19. Source material: peripheral blood. The CDR3: CASSLQPGQGATNEKLFF. The DNA sequence reads TGCGCCAGCAGCTTGCAACCGGGACAGGGGGCAACTAATGAAAAACTGTTTTTT.